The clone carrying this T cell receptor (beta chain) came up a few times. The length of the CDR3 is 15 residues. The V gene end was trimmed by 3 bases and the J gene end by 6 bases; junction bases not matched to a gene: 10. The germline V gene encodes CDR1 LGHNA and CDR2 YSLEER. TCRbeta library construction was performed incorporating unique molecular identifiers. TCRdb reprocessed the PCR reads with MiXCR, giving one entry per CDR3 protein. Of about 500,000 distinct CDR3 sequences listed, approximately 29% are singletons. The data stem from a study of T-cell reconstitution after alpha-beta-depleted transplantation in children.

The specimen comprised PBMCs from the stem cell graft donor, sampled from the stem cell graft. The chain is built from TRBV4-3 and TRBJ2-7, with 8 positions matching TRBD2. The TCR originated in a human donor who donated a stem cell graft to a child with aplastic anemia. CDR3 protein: CASSQGLGFSSEQYF. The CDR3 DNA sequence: TGCGCCAGCAGCCAGGGACTAGGGTTCTCTTCCGAGCAGTACTTC.